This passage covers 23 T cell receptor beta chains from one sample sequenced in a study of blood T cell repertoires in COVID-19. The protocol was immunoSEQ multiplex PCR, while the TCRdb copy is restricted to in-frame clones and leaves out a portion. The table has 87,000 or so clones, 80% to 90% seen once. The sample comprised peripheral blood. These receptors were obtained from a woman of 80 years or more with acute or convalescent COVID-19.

Here the CDR3 DNA reads TGTGCCAGCAGCGCCATGAACCCGGGACAGAGTTATGGCTACACCTTC. This encodes CASSAMNPGQSYGYTF. This rearrangement joins TRBV9 to TRBJ1-2; 7 bases map to TRBD1. CDR1 is SGDLS and CDR2 is YYNGEE in the germline V gene. The length of the CDR3 is 16 residues. Unmatched junction bases numbered 13, after V lost 3 bases and J lost 5 bases.

CDR3 sequence reads: CASSRQGANSPLHF. CDR3 bases: TGTGCCAGCAGCCGACAGGGGGCAAATTCACCCCTCCACTTT. The chain employs TRBV5-8 and TRBJ1-6; 10 bases agree with TRBD1. V shed 4 bases and J 7 bases; nucleotides not matched to a gene: 2. The CDR3 is 14 amino acids. The germline V gene has CDR1 SGHTS and CDR2 YDEGEE.

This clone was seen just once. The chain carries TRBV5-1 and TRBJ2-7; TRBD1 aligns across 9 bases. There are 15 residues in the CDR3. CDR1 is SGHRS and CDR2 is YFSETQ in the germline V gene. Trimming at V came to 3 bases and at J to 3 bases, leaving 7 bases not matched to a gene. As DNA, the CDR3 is TGCGCCAGCAGCTCGGGATTGACAGGGGGCTACGAGCAGTACTTC. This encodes CASSSGLTGGYEQYF.

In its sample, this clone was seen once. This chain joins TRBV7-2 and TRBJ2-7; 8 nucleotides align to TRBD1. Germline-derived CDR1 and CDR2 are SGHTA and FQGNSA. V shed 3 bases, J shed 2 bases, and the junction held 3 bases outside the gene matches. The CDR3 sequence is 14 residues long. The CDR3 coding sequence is TGTGCCAGCAGCTTCAGACAGGGGACCTACGAGCAGTACTTC. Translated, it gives CASSFRQGTYEQYF.

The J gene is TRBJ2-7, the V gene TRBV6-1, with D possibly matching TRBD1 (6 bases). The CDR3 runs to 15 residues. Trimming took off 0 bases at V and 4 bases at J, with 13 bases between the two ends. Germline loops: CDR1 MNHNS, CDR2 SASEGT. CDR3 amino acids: CASSEAAQGRYEQYF. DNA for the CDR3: TGTGCCAGCAGTGAAGCGGCCCAGGGGCGGTACGAGCAGTACTTC.

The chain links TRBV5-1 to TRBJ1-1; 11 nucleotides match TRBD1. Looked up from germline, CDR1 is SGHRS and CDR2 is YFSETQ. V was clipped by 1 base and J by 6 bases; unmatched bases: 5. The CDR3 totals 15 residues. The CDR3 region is CASSLRDRGFSEAFF. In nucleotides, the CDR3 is TGCGCCAGCAGCTTGCGGGACAGGGGGTTCTCTGAAGCTTTCTTT.

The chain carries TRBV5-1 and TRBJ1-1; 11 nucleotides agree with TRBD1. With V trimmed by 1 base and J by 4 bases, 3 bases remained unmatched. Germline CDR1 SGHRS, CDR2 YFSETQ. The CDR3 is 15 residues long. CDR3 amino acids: CASSLRTGGPTEAFF. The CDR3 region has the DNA TGCGCCAGCAGCTTGAGGACAGGGGGCCCCACTGAAGCTTTCTTT. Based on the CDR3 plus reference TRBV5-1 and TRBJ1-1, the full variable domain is KAGVTQTPRYLIKTRGQQVTLSCSPISGHRSVSWYQQTPGQGLQFLFEYFSETQRNKGNFPGRFSGRQFSNSRSEMNVSTLELGDSALYLCASSLRTGGPTEAFFGQGTRLTVV.

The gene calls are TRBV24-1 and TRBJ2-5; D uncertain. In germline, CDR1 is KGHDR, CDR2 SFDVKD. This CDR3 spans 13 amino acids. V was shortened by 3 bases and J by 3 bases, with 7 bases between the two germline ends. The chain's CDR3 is CATSDDTKETQYF. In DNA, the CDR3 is TGTGCCACCAGTGATGATACTAAAGAGACCCAGTACTTC.

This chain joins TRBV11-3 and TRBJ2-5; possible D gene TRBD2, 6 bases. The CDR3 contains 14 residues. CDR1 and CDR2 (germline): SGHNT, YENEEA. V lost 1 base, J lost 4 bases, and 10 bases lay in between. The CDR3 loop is CASSLAGVLETQYF. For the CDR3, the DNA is TGTGCCAGCAGCTTAGCGGGAGTATTAGAGACCCAGTACTTC.

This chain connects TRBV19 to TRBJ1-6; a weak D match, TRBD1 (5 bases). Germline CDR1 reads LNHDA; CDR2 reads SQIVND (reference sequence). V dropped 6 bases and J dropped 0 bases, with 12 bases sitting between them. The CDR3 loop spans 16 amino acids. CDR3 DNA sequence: TGTGCCAGTAGGTATCACAGGAGCTCCTATAATTCACCCCTCCACTTT. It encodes CASRYHRSSYNSPLHF.

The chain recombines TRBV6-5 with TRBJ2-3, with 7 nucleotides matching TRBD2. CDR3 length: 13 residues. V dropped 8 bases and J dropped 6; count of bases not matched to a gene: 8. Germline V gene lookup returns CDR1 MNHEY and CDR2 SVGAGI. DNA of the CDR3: TGTGCCAGCCATCCTAGCGGTGGGGATACGCAGTATTTT. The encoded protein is CASHPSGGDTQYF.

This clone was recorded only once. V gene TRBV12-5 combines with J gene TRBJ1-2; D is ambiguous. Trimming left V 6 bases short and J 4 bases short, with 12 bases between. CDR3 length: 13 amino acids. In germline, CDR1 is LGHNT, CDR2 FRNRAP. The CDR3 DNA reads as TGTGCTAGTGGACAAACAGATCTCTATGGCTACACCTTC. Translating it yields CASGQTDLYGYTF. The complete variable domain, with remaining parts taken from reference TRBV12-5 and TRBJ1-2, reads DARVTQTPRHKVTEMGQEVTMRCQPILGHNTVFWYRQTMMQGLELLAYFRNRAPLDDSGMPKDRFSAEMPDATLATLKIQPSEPRDSAVYFCASGQTDLYGYTFGSGTRLTVV.

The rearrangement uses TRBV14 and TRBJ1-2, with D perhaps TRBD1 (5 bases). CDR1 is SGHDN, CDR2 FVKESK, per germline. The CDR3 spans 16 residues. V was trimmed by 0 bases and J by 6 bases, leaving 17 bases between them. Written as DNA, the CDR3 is TGTGCCAGCAGCCAAGAATATCGGGCAGGGAACGATGGCTACACCTTC. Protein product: CASSQEYRAGNDGYTF.

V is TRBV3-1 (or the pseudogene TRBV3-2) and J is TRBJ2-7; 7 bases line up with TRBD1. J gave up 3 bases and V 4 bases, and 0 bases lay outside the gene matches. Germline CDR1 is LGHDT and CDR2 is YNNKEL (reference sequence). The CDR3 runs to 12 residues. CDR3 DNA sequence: TGTGCCAGCAGCCGGGACAGCTACGAGCAGTACTTC. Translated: CASSRDSYEQYF.

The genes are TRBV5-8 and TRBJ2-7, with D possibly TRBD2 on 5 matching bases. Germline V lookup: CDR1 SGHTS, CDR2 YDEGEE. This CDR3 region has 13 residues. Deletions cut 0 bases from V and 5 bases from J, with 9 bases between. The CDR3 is CASSLEFGDEQYF. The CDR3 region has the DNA TGTGCCAGCAGCTTGGAGTTCGGGGACGAGCAGTACTTC. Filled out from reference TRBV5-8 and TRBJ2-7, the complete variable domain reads EAGVTQSPTHLIKTRGQQATLRCSPISGHTSVYWYQQALGLGLQFLLWYDEGEERNRGNFPPRFSGRQFPNYSSELNVNALELEDSALYLCASSLEFGDEQYFGPGTRLTVT.

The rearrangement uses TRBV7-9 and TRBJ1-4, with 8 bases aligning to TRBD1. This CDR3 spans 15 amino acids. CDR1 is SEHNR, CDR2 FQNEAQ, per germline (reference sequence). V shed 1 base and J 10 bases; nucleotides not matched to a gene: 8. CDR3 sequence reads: CASSLDAQGAGKLFF. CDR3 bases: TGTGCCAGCAGCTTAGATGCTCAGGGGGCAGGAAAACTGTTTTTT.

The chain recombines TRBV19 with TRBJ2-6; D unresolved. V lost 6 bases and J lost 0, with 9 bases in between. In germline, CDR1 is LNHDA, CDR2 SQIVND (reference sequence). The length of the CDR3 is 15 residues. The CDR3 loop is CASSPTLSGANVLTF. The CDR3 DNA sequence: TGTGCCAGTAGCCCTACTCTCTCTGGGGCCAACGTCCTGACTTTC.

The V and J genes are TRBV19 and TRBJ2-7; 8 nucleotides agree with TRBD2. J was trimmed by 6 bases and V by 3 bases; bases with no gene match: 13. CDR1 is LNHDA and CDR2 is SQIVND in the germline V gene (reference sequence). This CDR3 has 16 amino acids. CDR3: CASSIKSPGGPVEQYF. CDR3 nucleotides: TGTGCCAGTAGTATTAAGTCGCCGGGAGGGCCAGTCGAGCAGTACTTC.

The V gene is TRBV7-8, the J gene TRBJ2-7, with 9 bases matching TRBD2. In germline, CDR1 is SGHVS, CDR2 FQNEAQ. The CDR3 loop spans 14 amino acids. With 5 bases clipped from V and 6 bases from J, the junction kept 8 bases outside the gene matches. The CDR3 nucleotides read TGTGCCAGCAGCCTCCAACTAGCGGGTAGCGAGCAGTACTTC. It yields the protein CASSLQLAGSEQYF.

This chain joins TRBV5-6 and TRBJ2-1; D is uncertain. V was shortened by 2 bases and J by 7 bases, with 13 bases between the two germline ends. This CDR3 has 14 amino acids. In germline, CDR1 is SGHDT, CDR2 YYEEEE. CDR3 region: CASSFGVPGNEQFF. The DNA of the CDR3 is TGTGCCAGCAGCTTCGGAGTCCCCGGGAATGAGCAGTTCTTC. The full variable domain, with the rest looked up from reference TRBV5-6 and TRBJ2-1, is DAGVTQSPTHLIKTRGQQVTLRCSPKSGHDTVSWYQQALGQGPQFIFQYYEEEERQRGNFPDRFSGHQFPNYSSELNVNALLLGDSALYLCASSFGVPGNEQFFGPGTRLTVL.

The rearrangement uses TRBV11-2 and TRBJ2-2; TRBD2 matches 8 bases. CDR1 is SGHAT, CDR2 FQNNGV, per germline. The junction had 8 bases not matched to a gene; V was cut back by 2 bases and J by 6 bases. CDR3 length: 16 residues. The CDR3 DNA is TGTGCCAGCAGCTTAAGGTCGGGAGGGCCCTCCGGGGAGCTGTTTTTT. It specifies CASSLRSGGPSGELFF.

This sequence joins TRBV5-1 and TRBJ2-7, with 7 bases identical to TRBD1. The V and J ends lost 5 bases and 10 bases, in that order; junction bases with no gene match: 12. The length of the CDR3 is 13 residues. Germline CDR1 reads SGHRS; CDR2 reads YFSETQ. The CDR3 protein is CASRQGTASEQYF. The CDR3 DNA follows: TGCGCCAGCAGGCAAGGGACAGCCAGTGAACAGTACTTC.

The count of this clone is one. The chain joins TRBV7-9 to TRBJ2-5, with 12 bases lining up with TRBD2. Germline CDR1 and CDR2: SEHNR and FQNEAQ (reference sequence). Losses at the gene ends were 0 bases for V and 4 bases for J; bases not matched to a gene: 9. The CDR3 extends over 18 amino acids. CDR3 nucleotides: TGTGCCAGCAGCTTAGCGCTCGGGCTAGCGGGGGGGCGAGAGACCCAGTACTTC. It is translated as CASSLALGLAGGRETQYF.